The clone carrying this T cell receptor beta chain was recorded a few times. Its matching antigen is unknown. The data belong to a study of spatial heterogeneity in lung cancer. Across the whole study: Any follow-up PBMC samples that were available went on to be sequenced, and the median time to follow-up was two to three years after resection. Every unique TCR and UMI combination, on average, appeared more than ten times in raw reads. Whole-study findings and limits: Circulating ubiquitous expanded tumor TCRs were observed more frequently at resection than at follow-up.

Time point indicated: blood at routine non-recurrence follow-up after resection. Unsorted samples of tumor, nontumor lung or frozen PBMC had their whole RNA sequenced. This CDR3 contains 15 residues. V lost 4 bases and J lost 1, with 12 bases in between. Germline V CDR1 and CDR2: SGHRS, YFSETQ. TCRdb called the 5' RACE reads again in MiXCR, with one record for every CDR3 protein. This sample carries about 10,000 distinct CDR3 sequences, about 23% of them seen once, and the ten largest clones take around 3.6%. Sequences were derived from PBMCs, sampled at follow-up. The rearrangement links TRBV5-1 to TRBJ2-1; the D gene is possibly TRBD2 (5 bases). The clonotype comes from a female donor with early-stage non-small cell lung cancer. The CDR3 region is CASSAGLFSYNEQFF. For the CDR3, the DNA is TGCGCCAGCAGCGCGGGCCTGTTTTCCTACAATGAGCAGTTCTTC.